This TCR beta chain was sequenced during a study of T cell responses to AZD1222 COVID-19 vaccine (dated by TCRdb to the early 2020s). Describing the broader study: A total of about 230 trial participants underwent TCR sequencing, of whom some 210 received two doses of AZD1222 and about 26 received two doses of the MenACWY control vaccine. Trial participants were enrolled by age into 18-55, 56-69 and 70-plus year subgroups, with approximately 150, 30 and 60 TCR-sequenced participants respectively.

Summary of the overall study and its limitations: Most participants were white British and females outnumbered males, and the authors suggested that clonal diversity may have been underestimated. Reportedly, almost half of the unique spike-specific TCRs recognized epitopes lying outside the regions that are mutated in the B.1.351 and B.1.1.7 variants. The whole spike protein was spanned by vaccine-associated CD4 TCRs, and dominant responses were seen in regions 160-218 and 743-854. After two AZD1222 doses, both the breadth and the depth of spike-specific TCRs were significantly higher than at day 0 and than in MenACWY recipients. In the small 56-69-year group, the increase in depth fell short of significance, most likely because of low power. No day 14 peak-response samples were available, so repertoires were characterized only after the peak T cell response. Conclusions about previously exposed vaccinees are limited, since just a handful of AZD1222 recipients were seropositive for SARS-CoV-2 at baseline.

The CDR3 regions of human TCRbeta chains were analyzed by immunosequencing. As for how the authors treated the data: TCRs in the repertoires were matched against a reference library of SARS-CoV-2-specific TCRs that had been generated with the MIRA antigen-specificity platform. Breadth was defined as the fraction of unique TCRs that were SARS-CoV-2-associated, and depth was defined as the fraction of total T cells that were SARS-CoV-2-associated. Using the MIRA data, every spike-specific TCR was mapped to the spike region that the TCR reacted to and assigned to either a CD4 or a CD8 class. Log10-transformed breadth and depth values were compared by one-way ANOVA with Sidak's multiple comparisons tests. The clones in this table, taken by TCRdb from immuneACCESS, are in-frame only. Not every clone is retained; where verified, under half of the shortfall comes from an unresolved V gene, and the cause of the rest is unknown. The DNA was the basis for D and trimming; V, J and clone size are from that table. This sample is represented by 130,000 to 150,000 clones; over 85% of them were singletons. Clones ranked in the top ten supply roughly 1.5% of the sample.

Concerning this clone: The antigen it recognizes is unknown. Base quality data are lacking; no much larger clone is found one base away. The sample has other DNA sequences that encode this CDR3 too.

The time point label for this specimen denotes: about 28 days (+/-7) after the second vaccine dose. Because spike-specific TCR depth and breadth did not differ between the two schedules, AZD1222 recipients who got a second dose at roughly 4 weeks were pooled with those who got a second dose at roughly 12 weeks. Vaccinee samples came from UK trials COV001 and COV002, including a single-blind randomized controlled phase 2/3 trial of AZD1222 (ChAdOx1 nCoV-19) in healthy adults. For TCRbeta chain sequencing, PBMC samples were collected from trial participants at day 0 and at day 28 after the second dose. V and J are trimmed by 3 bases and 0 bases, and the gene matches miss 0 bases of the junction. Including the terminal cysteine and phenylalanine, the CDR3 comprises 14 residues. The only DNA kept is the CDR3, 42 bases in frame from the first base. The germline V gene (reference sequence) gives CDR1 as LGHDT and CDR2 as YNNKEL.

The TCR originated in an adult who received the AZD1222 COVID-19 vaccine. The sequencing used peripheral blood, collected 28 days after the second AZD1222 dose. The sequence joins TRBV3-1 (or the pseudogene TRBV3-2) to TRBJ2-3, with 7 bases in between that match TRBD2. In nucleotides, the sequence is TGTGCCAGCAGCCAGGGGGGGAGCACAGATACGCAGTATTTT. The resulting protein is CASSQGGSTDTQYF.